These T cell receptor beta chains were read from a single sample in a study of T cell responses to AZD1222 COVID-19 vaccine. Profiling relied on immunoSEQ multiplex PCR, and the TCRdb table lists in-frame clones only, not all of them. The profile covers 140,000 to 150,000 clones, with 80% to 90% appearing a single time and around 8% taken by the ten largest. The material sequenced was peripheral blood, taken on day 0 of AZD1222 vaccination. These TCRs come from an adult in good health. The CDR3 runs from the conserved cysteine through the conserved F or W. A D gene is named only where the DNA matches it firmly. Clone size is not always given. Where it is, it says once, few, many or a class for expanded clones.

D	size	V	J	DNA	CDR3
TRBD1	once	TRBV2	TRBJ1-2	TGTGCCAGAAGACAGGGCCTTCTGAGTGGCTACACCTTC	CARRQGLLSGYTF
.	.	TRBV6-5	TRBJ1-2	TGTGCCAGTAGGGAGGGGGGTGGCTACACCTTC	CASREGGGYTF
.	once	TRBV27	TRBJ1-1	TGTGCCAGCAGAGACGGGGGGCCGGGGAACACTGAAGCTTTCTTT	CASRDGGPGNTEAFF
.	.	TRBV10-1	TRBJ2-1	TGCGCCAGCAGTGGAAGGGGGGGCTACAATGAGCAGTTCTTC	CASSGRGGYNEQFF
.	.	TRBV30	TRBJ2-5	TGTGCCTGGAGCTCAGGCCGGGGGTACCAAGAGACCCAGTACTTC	CAWSSGRGYQETQYF
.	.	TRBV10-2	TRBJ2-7	TGCGCCAGCAGTGATTCCCCTGTCGAGCAGTACTTC	CASSDSPVEQYF
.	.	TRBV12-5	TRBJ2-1	TGTGCTAGTGGCTACGGTGGTAATGAGCAGTTCTTC	CASGYGGNEQFF
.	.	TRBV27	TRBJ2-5	TGTGCCAGCAATGAGGGGGGGTGGGGGACCCAGTACTTC	CASNEGGWGTQYF
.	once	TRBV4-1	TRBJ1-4	TGCGCCAGCAGCCAAGCGGACAGCTCTCCCTTTAATGAAAAACTGTTTTTT	CASSQADSSPFNEKLFF
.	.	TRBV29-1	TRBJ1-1	TGCAGCGTCATAGGAATGAACACTGAAGCTTTCTTT	CSVIGMNTEAFF
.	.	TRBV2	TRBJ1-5	TGTGCCAGTGGGGATAGGGGTAGCAATCAGCCCCAGCATTTT	CASGDRGSNQPQHF
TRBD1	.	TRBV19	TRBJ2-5	TGTGCCAGTAGTGGGACAGGGATAGAGACCCAGTACTTC	CASSGTGIETQYF
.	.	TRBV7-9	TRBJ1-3	TGTGCCAGCAGCCCTCCCGGGGTCTCTGGAAACACCATATATTTT	CASSPPGVSGNTIYF
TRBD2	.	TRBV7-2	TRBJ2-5	TGTGCCAGCAGCACCGGGACTAGCCTCCAAGAGACCCAGTACTTC	CASSTGTSLQETQYF
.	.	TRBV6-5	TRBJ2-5	TGTGCCAGCAGCCTCGGGTTTCAGTCGTGGGAGACCCAGTACTTC	CASSLGFQSWETQYF
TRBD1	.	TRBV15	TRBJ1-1	TGTGCCACCAGCAGGGGTGAGACAGGGGGTGGCACTGAAGCTTTCTTT	CATSRGETGGGTEAFF
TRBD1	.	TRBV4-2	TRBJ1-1	TGTGCCAGCAGCCCGGAACAGGGGGGGAGCACTGAAGCTTTCTTT	CASSPEQGGSTEAFF
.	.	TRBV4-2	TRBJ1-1	TGTGCCAGCAGCCCTCGGACTTTCTTTGAAGCTTTCTTT	CASSPRTFFEAFF
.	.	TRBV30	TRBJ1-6	TGTGCCTGGAGTGTAGGGGCTCTCTATAATTCACCCCTCCACTTT	CAWSVGALYNSPLHF
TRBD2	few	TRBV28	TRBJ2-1	TGTGCCAGCAGTCCTTTAGCGGGGGGCACCAATGAGCAGTTCTTC	CASSPLAGGTNEQFF
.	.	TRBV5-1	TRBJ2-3	TGCGCCAGCAGCGCAGAGACAGATACGCAGTATTTT	CASSAETDTQYF
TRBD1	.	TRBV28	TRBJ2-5	TGTGCCAGCACTAGGCGGTACAGGGGGGCGCAAGAGACCCAGTACTTC	CASTRRYRGAQETQYF
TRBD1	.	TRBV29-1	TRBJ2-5	TGCAGCGTTGAAGATATCTGGTTGAGGGGGGGACAGGGTGAAGAGACCCAGTACTTC	CSVEDIWLRGGQGEETQYF
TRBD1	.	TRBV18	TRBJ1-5	TGTGCCAGCTCCGGATCAGGGGGCGATCAGCCCCAGCATTTT	CASSGSGGDQPQHF
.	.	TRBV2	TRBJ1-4	TGTGCCAGCAGTCTAAGGACGGTGGGTGAAAAACTGTTTTTT	CASSLRTVGEKLFF
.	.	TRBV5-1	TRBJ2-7	TGCGCCAGCAGCTTGTCGGGGGGCCACTACGAGCAGTACTTC	CASSLSGGHYEQYF
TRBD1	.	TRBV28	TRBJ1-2	TGTGCCAGCAGTTTAAACCGGGACAGGACTAACTATGGCTACACCTTC	CASSLNRDRTNYGYTF
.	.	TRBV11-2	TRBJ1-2	TGTGCCAGCAGACCTACAGGAAACCTATATGGCTACACCTTC	CASRPTGNLYGYTF
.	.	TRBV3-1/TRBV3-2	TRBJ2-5	TGTGCCAGCAGCCAATTTTTTAGTGGGGAGACCCAGTACTTC	CASSQFFSGETQYF
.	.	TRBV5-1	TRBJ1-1	TGCGCCAGCAGCTTGTATGCGGGGGCTGAAGCTTTCTTT	CASSLYAGAEAFF
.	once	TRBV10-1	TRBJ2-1	TGCGCCAGCAGTGATATCAATGAGCAGTTCTTC	CASSDINEQFF
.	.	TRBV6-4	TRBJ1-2	TGTGCCAGCAGTGACGACAGTAAGGGCTATGGCTACACCTTC	CASSDDSKGYGYTF
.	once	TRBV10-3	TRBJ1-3	TGTGCCATCAGTCTACAGGGTCTCTCTGGAAACACCATATATTTT	CAISLQGLSGNTIYF
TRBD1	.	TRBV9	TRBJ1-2	TGTGCCAGCAGCCCCGGACAGGGGACCATCTATGGCTACACCTTC	CASSPGQGTIYGYTF
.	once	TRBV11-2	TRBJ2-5	TGTGCCAGCAGCGCGCGGACCCGGGACTGGAAAGAGACCCAGTACTTC	CASSARTRDWKETQYF
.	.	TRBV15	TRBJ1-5	TGTGCCACCAGCAGAGAAAAGGAGCAGCCCCAGCATTTT	CATSREKEQPQHF
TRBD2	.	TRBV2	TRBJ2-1	TGTGCCAGCAGTGAATTTGTTTCGCGGGTCGGGGGGGATGAGCAGTTCTTC	CASSEFVSRVGGDEQFF
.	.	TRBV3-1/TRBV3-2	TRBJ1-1	TGTGCCAGCAGCCACGGGACATCGAACACTGAAGCTTTCTTT	CASSHGTSNTEAFF
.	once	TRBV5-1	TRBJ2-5	TGCGCCAGCAGCTTTCCCGGAGAGGAGACCCAGTACTTC	CASSFPGEETQYF
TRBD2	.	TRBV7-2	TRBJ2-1	TGTGCCAGCAGTTTCAGCGGGGGGGCCTCAGGGGAGCAGTTCTTC	CASSFSGGASGEQFF
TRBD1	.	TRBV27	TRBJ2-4	TGTGCCAGCAGTTCAAATACAGGGGCCAACATTCAGTACTTC	CASSSNTGANIQYF
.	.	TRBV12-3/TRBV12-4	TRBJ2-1	TGTGCCAGCAGTGGGGACATAACGAGAGAGCAGTTCTTC	CASSGDITREQFF
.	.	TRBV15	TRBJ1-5	TGTGCCACCAGCAGACAGGGAGATCAGCCCCAGCATTTT	CATSRQGDQPQHF